This TCR beta chain was sequenced in a study of blood T cells in healthy people across ages. Worth noting for this clonotype: Its antigen is as yet unknown.

Unmatched junction bases numbered 9, after V lost 8 bases and J lost 4 bases. CDR3 length equals 15 residues. Whole-study findings and limits: More naive CD4+ cells and higher diversity marked long-lived donors relative to aged donors. Observed TCR beta diversity showed a strong correlation with the percentage of naive T cells as measured by flow cytometry.

For the second PCR, which ran for roughly 6 to 12 cycles, a sample-barcoded 5' primer and a J-beta primer mix were used. TCRdb reprocessed the 5' RACE reads via MiXCR and lists one record per CDR3 protein. This table has fewer than 2,000,000 distinct CDR3 sequences, approximately 40% appearing once. This TCR came from a human donor in good health. The chain recombines TRBV12-3 or TRBV12-4 with TRBJ2-3; TRBD2 agrees at 10 bases. The specimen was blood. The CDR3 sequence is CASEKLAGFADTQYF. The CDR3 bases are TGTGCCAGCGAAAAACTAGCGGGGTTCGCAGATACGCAGTATTTT.